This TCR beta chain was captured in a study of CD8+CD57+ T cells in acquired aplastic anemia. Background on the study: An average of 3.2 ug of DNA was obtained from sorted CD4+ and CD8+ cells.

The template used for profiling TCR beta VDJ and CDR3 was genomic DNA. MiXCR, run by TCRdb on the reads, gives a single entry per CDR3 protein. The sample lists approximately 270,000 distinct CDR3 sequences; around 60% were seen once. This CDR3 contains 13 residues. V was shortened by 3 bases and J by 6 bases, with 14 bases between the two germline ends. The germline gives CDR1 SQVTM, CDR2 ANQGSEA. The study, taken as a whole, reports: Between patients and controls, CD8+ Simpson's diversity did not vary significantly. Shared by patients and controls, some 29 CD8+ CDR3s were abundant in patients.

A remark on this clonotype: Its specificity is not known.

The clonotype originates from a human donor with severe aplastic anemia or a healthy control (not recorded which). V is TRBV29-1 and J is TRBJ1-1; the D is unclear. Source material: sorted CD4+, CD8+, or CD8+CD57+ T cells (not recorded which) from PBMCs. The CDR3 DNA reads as TGCAGCGTTGATCTTAGCCCGCTCGCTGAAGCTTTCTTT. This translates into CSVDLSPLAEAFF.